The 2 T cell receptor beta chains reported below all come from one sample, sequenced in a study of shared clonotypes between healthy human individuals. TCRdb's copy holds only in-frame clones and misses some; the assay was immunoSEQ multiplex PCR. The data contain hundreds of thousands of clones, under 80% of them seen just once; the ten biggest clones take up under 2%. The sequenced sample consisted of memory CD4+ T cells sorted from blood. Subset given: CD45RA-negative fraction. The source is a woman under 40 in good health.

CDR3 DNA sequence: TGCGCCAGCAGCCCCTCAGGGGGGGCCAACGTCCTGACTTTC. As protein: CASSPSGGANVLTF. The J gene is TRBJ2-6, the V gene TRBV5-1; possible D gene TRBD1, 5 bases. Trimming took 4 bases from V and 4 from J, leaving 9 bases between them. The CDR3 is 14 residues long. In germline, CDR1 is SGHRS, CDR2 YFSETQ.

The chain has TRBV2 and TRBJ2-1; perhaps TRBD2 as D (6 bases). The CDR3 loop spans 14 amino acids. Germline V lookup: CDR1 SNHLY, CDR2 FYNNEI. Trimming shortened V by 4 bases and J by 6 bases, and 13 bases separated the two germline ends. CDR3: CASSARGNPNEQFF. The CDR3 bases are TGTGCCAGCAGTGCCCGGGGGAATCCCAATGAGCAGTTCTTC.